Presented here are 13 T cell receptor beta chains from one specimen sequenced in a study of low-dose radiotherapy and immunotherapy resistance in tumors. Described time point: before trial treatment. A constant-region primer paired with the V-primer adapter amplified TCRs over approximately 18 PCR cycles. TCRdb used MiXCR to reprocess the reads, holding one entry per CDR3 protein. Of about 46,000 distinct CDR3 sequences listed, approximately 10% are singletons. The specimen comprised PBMCs, sampled before treatment. The receptors were sampled from a female donor with ovarian cancer.

Many counts were recorded for this clonotype. The gene calls are TRBV7-2 and TRBJ2-5; TRBD2 matches 10 bases. Germline CDR1 and CDR2: SGHTA and FQGNSA. V lost 5 bases and J lost 1; bases outside the gene matches: 4. This CDR3 region has 15 residues. CDR3 amino acids: CASSTRTSGQETQYF. As DNA, the CDR3 is TGTGCCAGCAGCACACGGACTAGCGGCCAAGAGACCCAGTACTTC.

This clonotype showed up many times. The V gene is TRBV28, the J gene TRBJ2-7, with TRBD1 identical over 7 bases. Germline CDR1 MDHEN, CDR2 SYDVKM. CDR3 length: 15 amino acids. V dropped 2 bases and J dropped 0; count of bases not matched to a gene: 4. This CDR3 is CASSLEGAISYEQYF. The CDR3 DNA follows: TGTGCCAGCAGTTTAGAGGGGGCTATCTCCTACGAGCAGTACTTC.

This clonotype was found many times. The chain is built from TRBV20-1 and TRBJ2-6; 12 positions agree with TRBD2. CDR3 length: 18 residues. Germline V lookup: CDR1 DFQATT, CDR2 SNEGSKA (reference sequence). CDR3 coding DNA: TGCAGCCCCCCCCCGACTAGCGGGGGAACCTCTGGGGCCAACGTCCTGACTTTC. Its translation: CSPPPTSGGTSGANVLTF.

This chain connects TRBV9 to TRBJ2-7, with D perhaps being TRBD1 or TRBD2 (7 bases each). This CDR3 contains 14 residues. CDR1 SGDLS and CDR2 YYNGEE come from the germline V gene. Deletions cut 4 bases from V and 2 bases from J, with 13 bases between. CDR3 bases: TGTGCCAGCAGCCCAGGGGGGGCGGCCTACGAGCAGTACTTC. Its translation: CASSPGGAAYEQYF.

The chain carries TRBV12-5 and TRBJ2-5, with unresolved D. Germline values: CDR1 LGHNT, CDR2 FRNRAP. V was trimmed by 5 bases and J by 5 bases, leaving 6 bases between them. The CDR3 spans 11 residues. This CDR3 is CASGLLETQYF. CDR3 nucleotide sequence: TGTGCTAGTGGTCTCCTCGAGACCCAGTACTTC.

This clonotype has at least ten counts. This rearrangement joins TRBV5-4 to TRBJ2-1; TRBD2 matches at 8 bases. Germline CDR1 and CDR2: SGHNT and YYREEE (reference sequence). Trimming took 3 bases from V and 2 from J; bases not matched to a gene: 7. This CDR3 has 16 amino acids. CDR3 sequence (DNA): TGTGCCAGCAGCTCCGGCCAGCGGGAGACCTACAATGAGCAGTTCTTC. It codes for CASSSGQRETYNEQFF.

This clonotype appeared many times. J is TRBJ1-6 and V is TRBV6-6; TRBD1 might be the D (6 bases). Germline CDR1 reads MNHNY; CDR2 reads SVGAGI (reference sequence). V gave up 6 bases and J gave up 9 bases, with 15 bases separating them. CDR3 size: 14 residues. CDR3 nucleotides: TGTGCCAGCAGCGGAGGACAGATCGGTTCACCCCTCCACTTT. Residues: CASSGGQIGSPLHF.

This clonotype was seen ten or more times. The chain carries TRBV15 and TRBJ2-7; D call uncertain. The CDR3 has 15 residues. From germline, CDR1 is LNHNV and CDR2 YYDKDF (reference sequence). Between the trimmed V and J ends, which lost 0 bases and 4 bases, there was a span of 13 bases. CDR3 amino acids: CATSRDRLESYEQYF. DNA for the CDR3: TGTGCCACCAGCAGAGATCGCCTAGAAAGTTACGAGCAGTACTTC.

This clonotype was seen many times. The J gene is TRBJ1-5, the V gene TRBV12-3 or TRBV12-4; TRBD1 agrees at 7 bases. The junction had 7 bases not matched to a gene; V was cut back by 6 bases and J by 2 bases. The CDR3 extends over 15 amino acids. CDR3 sequence (DNA): TGTGCCAGCAGAAAAGGGGGCGCGGGCAATCAGCCCCAGCATTTT. This codes for CASRKGGAGNQPQHF.

By frequency in the sample, this clonotype is medium-sized. V usage is TRBV11-2 and J usage is TRBJ2-1; 8 positions match TRBD2. CDR1 and CDR2 from the germline V gene are SGHAT and FQNNGV. The J segment lost 3 bases and the V segment lost 5 bases, leaving 9 bases of the junction unmatched. This CDR3 is built from 16 residues. The CDR3 here is CASSPIGGRFYNEQFF. The DNA of the CDR3 is TGTGCCAGCAGCCCCATCGGCGGGAGGTTCTACAATGAGCAGTTCTTC.

This rearrangement joins TRBV5-1 to TRBJ2-6; D is unclear. The CDR3 covers 17 residues. CDR1 and CDR2 (germline): SGHRS, YFSETQ. Trimming left V 1 base short and J 0 bases short, with 11 bases between. The CDR3 sequence: CASSLSSGFSGANVLTF. The CDR3 DNA reads as TGCGCCAGCAGCTTGTCGTCCGGGTTCTCTGGGGCCAACGTCCTGACTTTC. Filled out from reference TRBV5-1 and TRBJ2-6, the complete variable domain reads KAGVTQTPRYLIKTRGQQVTLSCSPISGHRSVSWYQQTPGQGLQFLFEYFSETQRNKGNFPGRFSGRQFSNSRSEMNVSTLELGDSALYLCASSLSSGFSGANVLTFGAGSRLTVL.

This clonotype was seen repeatedly, ten times or more. CDR3 nucleotide sequence: TGTGCCAGCTCACTACAAGACTATGGCTACACCTTC. This translates into CASSLQDYGYTF. The chain joins TRBV18 to TRBJ1-2; D gene uncertain. Germline values: CDR1 KGHSH, CDR2 LQKENI. This CDR3 is 12 amino acids long. V was pared by 4 bases and J by 3 bases, with 6 bases between.

This clonotype was counted only a few times. The chain uses TRBV18 and TRBJ1-5; D not certain. The germline CDR1 and CDR2 sequences are KGHSH and LQKENI. Trimming cost V 4 bases and J 3 bases, with 7 bases left between them. The CDR3 contains 13 residues. CDR3 protein: CASSQGNNQPQHF. CDR3 bases: TGTGCCAGCTCACAGGGCAACAATCAGCCCCAGCATTTT.